The source of this TCR beta chain is a study of T cells in Graves' hyperthyroidism and ophthalmopathy. Study-wide points: Blood shared most expanded thyroid clonotypes above 0.001. Prediction of ophthalmopathy progression came a median approximately 7 months pre-onset. Stable hyperthyroidism was separated from ophthalmopathy by a model based on 13 V-J features.

Amplification of TCR beta CDR3 regions used RNA as the template. The study used the HTBI primer set for a first-round RT-PCR of the TCR CDR3. Each CDR3 protein gets one entry after TCRdb re-called the multiplex PCR reads with MiXCR. This sample has over 500,000 distinct CDR3 sequences, with approximately 15% found just once. Trimming took off 5 bases at V and 0 bases at J, with 22 bases between the two ends. This CDR3 has 17 residues. The germline CDR1 and CDR2 sequences are GTSNPN and SVGIG (reference sequence). Exclusion criteria comprised uncontrolled infection, other autoimmune disease, pregnancy or lactation. This clonotype was recorded many times. Its antigen is unknown.

The receptor comes from a woman in her thirties or forties with Graves' hyperthyroidism. The sequencing input was blood. The V and J genes are TRBV30 and TRBJ1-1, with D tentatively TRBD1 (5 bases). The CDR3 sequence: CAWAPLSYQGLNTEAFF. In DNA form, the CDR3 reads TGTGCCTGGGCCCCACTATCCTACCAGGGCCTGAACACTGAAGCTTTCTTT.